The rows below give T cell receptor beta chains drawn from one sample of a study of shared T cell receptors in the human thymus. The data were produced by immunoSEQ multiplex PCR, yet TCRdb's version contains in-frame clones alone and is incomplete. The table shows about 380,000 clones, with over 90% occurring only once. Sequencing was done on a sample of thymocytes. The source is a human donor. Both conserved end residues are part of each CDR3. A D gene is named only where the DNA matches it firmly.

j_call | d_call | v_call | cdr3_aa | cdr3_nt
TRBJ2-7 | TRBD1 | TRBV19 | CASKGRTGRGPYEQYF | TGTGCCAGTAAGGGCCGGACAGGACGGGGCCCCTACGAGCAGTACTTC
TRBJ2-3 | TRBD2 | TRBV10-3 | CAISEYGREYPDTQYF | TGTGCCATCAGTGAGTATGGGCGGGAGTACCCAGATACGCAGTATTTT
TRBJ1-5 | NA | TRBV6-6 | CASSYEGKGQPQHF | TGTGCCAGCAGTTACGAGGGGAAAGGTCAGCCCCAGCATTTT
TRBJ1-4 | TRBD1 | TRBV28 | CASSLQGRGEKLFF | TGTGCCAGCAGCCTACAGGGGAGAGGTGAAAAACTGTTTTTT
TRBJ1-2 | NA | TRBV27 | CASSPSVGPVNYGYTF | TGTGCCAGCAGTCCCAGCGTCGGGCCTGTCAACTATGGCTACACCTTC
TRBJ1-5 | NA | TRBV25-1 | CASSESGRPQHF | TGTGCCAGCAGTGAATCTGGGAGGCCCCAGCATTTT
TRBJ2-1 | TRBD2 | TRBV11-3 | CASSLGGRAGNEQFF | TGTGCCAGCAGCTTAGGCGGGAGGGCCGGGAATGAGCAGTTCTTC
TRBJ1-3 | NA | TRBV18 | CASSGRASGNTIYF | TGTGCCAGCTCCGGTCGAGCTTCTGGAAACACCATATATTTT
TRBJ2-5 | NA | TRBV6-1 | CASSADRSRQETQYF | TGTGCCAGCAGTGCTGACAGGTCGAGGCAAGAGACCCAGTACTTC
TRBJ2-1 | TRBD2 | TRBV6-1 | CASSEVGLAVYNEQFF | TGTGCCAGCAGTGAAGTAGGGCTAGCGGTATACAATGAGCAGTTCTTC
TRBJ2-7 | TRBD2 | TRBV18 | CASSPSAGGPYEQYF | TGTGCCAGCTCACCGTCCGCGGGAGGGCCTTACGAGCAGTACTTC